A single sample gave rise to the 17 T cell receptor beta chains below, sequenced in a study of CD8 T cells in Susac syndrome. Reverse transcription of about 0.5 to 1 ug RNA used random hexamers. One entry per CDR3 protein results from TCRdb running MiXCR on the immunoSEQ multiplex PCR reads. The sample has 120,000 or so distinct CDR3 sequences; about 94% are singletons. Sequencing used CD8+ T cells from PBMCs. All receptors derive from a human donor with Susac syndrome.

The chain recombines TRBV11-2 with TRBJ2-1; TRBD2 matches 13 bases. V dropped 5 bases and J dropped 5; count of bases not matched to a gene: 3. The germline CDR1 and CDR2 sequences are SGHAT and FQNNGV. The CDR3 length is 15 residues. CDR3 DNA sequence: TGTGCCAGCAGCCCGGGACTAGCGGGAAACAATGAGCAGTTCTTC. It specifies CASSPGLAGNNEQFF.

V usage is TRBV13 and J usage is TRBJ2-1; D not certain. This CDR3 spans 15 amino acids. Trimming left V 0 bases short and J 0 bases short, with 6 bases between. From germline, CDR1 is PRHDT and CDR2 FYEKMQ (reference sequence). DNA of the CDR3: TGTGCCAGCAGCTTAGGCGAGAGCTCCTACAATGAGCAGTTCTTC. Translation gives CASSLGESSYNEQFF. Looking up the rest from reference TRBV13 and TRBJ2-1 gives the full variable domain: AAGVIQSPRHLIKEKRETATLKCYPIPRHDTVYWYQQGPGQDPQFLISFYEKMQSDKGSIPDRFSAQQFSDYHSELNMSSLELGDSALYFCASSLGESSYNEQFFGPGTRLTVL.

The rearrangement links TRBV27 to TRBJ2-7, with TRBD2 matching over 11 bases. The CDR3 consists of 13 residues. With 8 bases clipped from V and 2 bases from J, the junction kept 2 bases outside the gene matches. Germline assignment: CDR1 MNHEY and CDR2 SMNVEV (reference sequence). The CDR3 protein is CASGTSGAYEQYF. The CDR3 DNA sequence: TGTGCCAGCGGGACTAGCGGAGCCTACGAGCAGTACTTC.

V and J are TRBV18 and TRBJ1-2, with 9 bases identical to TRBD1. The V and J ends lost 2 bases and 0 bases, in that order; junction bases with no gene match: 7. Germline V CDR1 and CDR2: KGHSH, LQKENI. This CDR3 has 17 amino acids. The CDR3 region has the DNA TGTGCCAGCTCACCAACAGGGGGCGGACTGGCTAACTATGGCTACACCTTC. Translating gives CASSPTGGGLANYGYTF.

The J gene is TRBJ2-7, the V gene TRBV6-2 or TRBV6-3; 8 positions match TRBD2. The CDR3 covers 15 residues. Per the germline V gene, CDR1 is MNHEY and CDR2 is SVGEGT. V dropped 0 bases and J dropped 5; count of bases not matched to a gene: 6. The CDR3 here is CASSYSGSGSHEQYF. The CDR3 bases are TGTGCCAGCAGTTACTCTGGCAGCGGGAGTCACGAGCAGTACTTC.

CDR3 nucleotide sequence: TGTGCCAGCAGCACAGGACCCTCCACGCTGCAGTACTTC. This gives the protein CASSTGPSTLQYF. V is TRBV12-3 or TRBV12-4 and J is TRBJ2-7, with D possibly being TRBD1 (5 bases). V was shortened by 6 bases and J by 9 bases, with 18 bases between the two germline ends. The CDR3 runs 13 residues.

The rearrangement uses TRBV12-3 or TRBV12-4 and TRBJ2-7; 7 bases are shared with TRBD1. J gave up 5 bases and V 1 base, and 5 bases lay outside the gene matches. The CDR3 is 14 residues long. The CDR3 DNA reads TGTGCCAGCAGTTTAGTGGTAGGGGGCCACGAGCAGTACTTC. It yields the protein CASSLVVGGHEQYF.

The J gene is TRBJ2-7, the V gene TRBV5-1; 8 nucleotides agree with TRBD2. The trim removed 0 bases at V and 3 bases at J, leaving 5 bases unmatched. The germline gives CDR1 SGHRS, CDR2 YFSETQ. CDR3 length equals 15 residues. The CDR3 DNA follows: TGCGCCAGCAGCTTGGACGGGGGGGTCCTCTACGAGCAGTACTTC. It specifies CASSLDGGVLYEQYF.

The gene calls are TRBV2 and TRBJ2-1, with unresolved D. The germline gives CDR1 SNHLY, CDR2 FYNNEI. With 7 bases removed from V and 8 bases from J, the gap between germline ends came to 15 bases. This CDR3 has 13 residues. The CDR3 coding sequence is TGTGCCAGCAACGCTAAGTGGCTTTATGAGCAGTTCTTC. Its translation is CASNAKWLYEQFF.

The rearrangement links TRBV5-1 to TRBJ2-5; D is perhaps TRBD1 (5 bases). The CDR3 runs to 15 residues. CDR1 is SGHRS and CDR2 is YFSETQ in the germline V gene. V shed 5 bases and J shed 2 bases, with 16 bases lying between them. The CDR3 sequence: CASRGQQVKQETQYF. The CDR3 DNA sequence: TGCGCCAGCAGGGGCCAACAGGTGAAGCAAGAGACCCAGTACTTC.

The chain recombines TRBV5-1 with TRBJ2-7, with 15 bases that match TRBD2. This CDR3 is 16 amino acids long. Losses at the gene ends were 4 bases for V and 3 bases for J; bases not matched to a gene: 5. Looked up from germline, CDR1 is SGHRS and CDR2 is YFSETQ. In nucleotides, the CDR3 is TGCGCCAGCAGCCCCGGACTAGCGGGGGGGCGCTACGAGCAGTACTTC. This translates into CASSPGLAGGRYEQYF.

This clonotype was counted only a few times. The chain is built from TRBV12-3 or TRBV12-4 and TRBJ2-5; 14 bases fit TRBD2. The CDR3 is made up of 16 amino acids. V lost 3 bases, J lost 5 bases, and 5 bases stayed unmatched. CDR3 sequence reads: CASSLTSGGAGETQYF. The CDR3 nucleotides read TGTGCCAGCAGTTTGACTAGCGGGGGGGCGGGGGAGACCCAGTACTTC.

The chain uses TRBV4-2 and TRBJ2-6; 13 nucleotides match TRBD2. Trimming removed 3 bases from V and 4 bases from J; junction bases left unmatched: 9. The CDR3 extends over 19 amino acids. Germline CDR1 reads LGHNA; CDR2 reads YNFKEQ. The CDR3 loop is CASSHELAGGLSGANVLTF. CDR3 in DNA: TGTGCCAGCAGCCATGAACTAGCGGGGGGGCTCTCAGGGGCCAACGTCCTGACTTTC.

The gene calls are TRBV2 and TRBJ1-6; TRBD1 is a possible D gene (6 bases). Trimming took 6 bases from V and 0 from J, leaving 12 bases between them. Per the germline V gene, CDR1 is SNHLY and CDR2 is FYNNEI. The CDR3 covers 16 residues. DNA for the CDR3: TGTGCCAGCAGGGACAGCTCGAGCTCCTATAATTCACCCCTCCACTTT. It yields the protein CASRDSSSSYNSPLHF.

The J gene is TRBJ1-2, the V gene TRBV3-1, with D uncertain. Germline CDR1 and CDR2: LGHDT and YNNKEL (reference sequence). Deletions cut 1 base from V and 4 bases from J, with 7 bases between. The CDR3 consists of 13 residues. CDR3 nucleotides: TGTGCCAGCAGCCAAGGAAGGGCCTATGGCTACACCTTC. Its protein is CASSQGRAYGYTF.

V and J are TRBV7-6 and TRBJ2-1, with D perhaps matching TRBD1 (6 bases). Germline lookup yields CDR1 SGHVS and CDR2 FNYEAQ. V lost 1 base and J 8 bases, leaving 15 bases between the germline ends. The CDR3 contains 15 residues. The CDR3 loop is CASSLVGGWVDEQFF. DNA of the CDR3: TGTGCCAGCAGCTTAGTAGGGGGATGGGTCGATGAGCAGTTCTTC.

The genes are TRBV30 and TRBJ2-5; perhaps D is TRBD1 or TRBD2 (5 bases each). Trimming pared 3 bases from V and 8 bases from J, leaving 16 bases between. The CDR3 sequence is 13 residues long. From germline, CDR1 is GTSNPN and CDR2 SVGIG (reference sequence). CDR3 amino acids: CAWSPIGTATQYF. CDR3 coding DNA: TGTGCCTGGAGCCCGATCGGGACGGCAACCCAGTACTTC. The whole variable domain, filled in from reference TRBV30 and TRBJ2-5, reads SQTIHQWPATLVQPVGSPLSLECTVEGTSNPNLYWYRQAAGRGLQLLFYSVGIGQISSEVPQNLSASRPQDRQFILSSKKLLLSDSGFYLCAWSPIGTATQYFGPGTRLLVL.